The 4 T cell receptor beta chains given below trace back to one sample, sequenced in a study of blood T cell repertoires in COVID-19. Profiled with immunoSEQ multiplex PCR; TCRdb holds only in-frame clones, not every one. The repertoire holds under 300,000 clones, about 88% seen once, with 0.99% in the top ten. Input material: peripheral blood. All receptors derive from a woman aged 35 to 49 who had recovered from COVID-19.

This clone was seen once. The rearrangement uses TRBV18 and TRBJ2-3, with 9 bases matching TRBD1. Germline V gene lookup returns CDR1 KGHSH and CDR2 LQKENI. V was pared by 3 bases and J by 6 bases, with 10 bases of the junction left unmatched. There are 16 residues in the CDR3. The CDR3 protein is CASSPPGQGSWDTQYF. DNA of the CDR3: TGTGCCAGCTCACCTCCGGGACAGGGAAGCTGGGATACGCAGTATTTT.

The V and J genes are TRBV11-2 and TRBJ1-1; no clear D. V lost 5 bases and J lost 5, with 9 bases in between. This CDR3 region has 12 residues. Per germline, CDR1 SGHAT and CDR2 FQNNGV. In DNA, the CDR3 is TGTGCCAGCAGCCTCGGGTGGACTGAAGCTTTCTTT. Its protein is CASSLGWTEAFF.

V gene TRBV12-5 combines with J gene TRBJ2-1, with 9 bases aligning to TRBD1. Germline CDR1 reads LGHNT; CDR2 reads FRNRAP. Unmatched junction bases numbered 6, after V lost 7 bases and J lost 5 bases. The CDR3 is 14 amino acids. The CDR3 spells CASAWGQGNNEQFF. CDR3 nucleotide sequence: TGTGCTAGTGCCTGGGGACAGGGAAACAATGAGCAGTTCTTC.

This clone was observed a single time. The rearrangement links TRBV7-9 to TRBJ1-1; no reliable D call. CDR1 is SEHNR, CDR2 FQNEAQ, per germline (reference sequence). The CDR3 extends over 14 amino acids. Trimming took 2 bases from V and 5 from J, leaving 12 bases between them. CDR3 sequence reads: CASSLWPGGTEAFF. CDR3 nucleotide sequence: TGTGCCAGCAGCTTATGGCCGGGAGGGACTGAAGCTTTCTTT.